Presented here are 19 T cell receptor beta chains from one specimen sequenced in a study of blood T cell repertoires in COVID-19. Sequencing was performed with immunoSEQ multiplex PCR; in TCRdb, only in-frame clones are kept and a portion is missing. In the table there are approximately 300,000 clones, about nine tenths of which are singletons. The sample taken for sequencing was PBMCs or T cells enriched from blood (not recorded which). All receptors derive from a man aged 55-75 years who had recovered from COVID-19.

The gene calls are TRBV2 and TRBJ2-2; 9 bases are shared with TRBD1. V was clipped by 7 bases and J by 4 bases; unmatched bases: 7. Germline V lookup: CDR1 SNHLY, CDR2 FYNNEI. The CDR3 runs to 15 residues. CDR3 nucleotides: TGTGCCAGCAAAGCGGGACAGGGAGTCACCGGGGAGCTGTTTTTT. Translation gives CASKAGQGVTGELFF.

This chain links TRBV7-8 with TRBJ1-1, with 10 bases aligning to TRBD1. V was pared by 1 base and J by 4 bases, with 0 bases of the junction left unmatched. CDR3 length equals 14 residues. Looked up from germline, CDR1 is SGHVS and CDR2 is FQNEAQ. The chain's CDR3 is CASSLGQGATEAFF. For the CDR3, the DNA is TGTGCCAGCAGCTTAGGACAGGGGGCCACTGAAGCTTTCTTT.

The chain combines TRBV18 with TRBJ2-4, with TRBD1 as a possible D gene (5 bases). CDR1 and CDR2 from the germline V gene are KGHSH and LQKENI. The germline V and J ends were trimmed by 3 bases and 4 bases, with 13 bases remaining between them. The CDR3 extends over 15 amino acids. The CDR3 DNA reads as TGTGCCAGCTCACCGGACAATTTATCTAAAAACATTCAGTACTTC. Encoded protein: CASSPDNLSKNIQYF.

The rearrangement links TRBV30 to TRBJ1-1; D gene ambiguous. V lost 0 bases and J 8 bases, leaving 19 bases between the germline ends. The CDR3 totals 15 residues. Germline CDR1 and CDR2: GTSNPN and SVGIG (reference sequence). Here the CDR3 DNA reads TGTGCCTGGAGTGTCTCATACAGAGTGGCCCGAGAAGCTTTCTTT. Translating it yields CAWSVSYRVAREAFF.

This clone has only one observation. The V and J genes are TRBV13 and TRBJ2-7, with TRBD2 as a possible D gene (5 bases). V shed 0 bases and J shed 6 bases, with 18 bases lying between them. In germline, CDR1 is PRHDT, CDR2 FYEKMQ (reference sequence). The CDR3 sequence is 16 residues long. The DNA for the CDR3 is TGTGCCAGCAGCTTAGGTCTGAGGATGGAGGTCGGCGAGCAGTACTTC. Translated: CASSLGLRMEVGEQYF.

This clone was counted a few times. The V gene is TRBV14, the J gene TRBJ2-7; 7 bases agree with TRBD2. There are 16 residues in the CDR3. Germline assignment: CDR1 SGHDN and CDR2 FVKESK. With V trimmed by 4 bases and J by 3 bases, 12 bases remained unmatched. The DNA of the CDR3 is TGTGCCAGCAGCCCCTGGGGGGGGAGCGGGAACTACGAGCAGTACTTC. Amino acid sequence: CASSPWGGSGNYEQYF.

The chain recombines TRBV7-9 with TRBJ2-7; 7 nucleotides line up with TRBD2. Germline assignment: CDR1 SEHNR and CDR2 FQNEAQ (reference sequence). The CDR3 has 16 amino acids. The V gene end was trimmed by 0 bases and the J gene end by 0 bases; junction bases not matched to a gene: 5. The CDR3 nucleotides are TGTGCCAGCAGCTTAGCAAGCGGGGTGAGCTCCTACGAGCAGTACTTC. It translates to CASSLASGVSSYEQYF.

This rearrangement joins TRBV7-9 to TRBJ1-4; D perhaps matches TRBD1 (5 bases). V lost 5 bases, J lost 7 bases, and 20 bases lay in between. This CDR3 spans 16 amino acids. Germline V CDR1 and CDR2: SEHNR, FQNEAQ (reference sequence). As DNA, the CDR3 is TGTGCCAGCAGCCCGAAGCGGGAGGGGCCGGGTGAAAAACTGTTTTTT. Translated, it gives CASSPKREGPGEKLFF.

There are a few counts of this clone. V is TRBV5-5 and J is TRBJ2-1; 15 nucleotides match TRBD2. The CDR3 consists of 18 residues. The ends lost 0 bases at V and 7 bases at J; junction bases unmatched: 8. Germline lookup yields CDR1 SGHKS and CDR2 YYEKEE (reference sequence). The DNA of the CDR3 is TGTGCCAGCAGCTTGGGGACTAGCGGGAGGGCGTTTGGGAATGAGCAGTTCTTC. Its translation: CASSLGTSGRAFGNEQFF. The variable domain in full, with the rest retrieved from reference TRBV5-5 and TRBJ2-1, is DAGVTQSPTHLIKTRGQQVTLRCSPISGHKSVSWYQQVLGQGPQFIFQYYEKEERGRGNFPDRFSARQFPNYSSELNVNALLLGDSALYLCASSLGTSGRAFGNEQFFGPGTRLTVL.

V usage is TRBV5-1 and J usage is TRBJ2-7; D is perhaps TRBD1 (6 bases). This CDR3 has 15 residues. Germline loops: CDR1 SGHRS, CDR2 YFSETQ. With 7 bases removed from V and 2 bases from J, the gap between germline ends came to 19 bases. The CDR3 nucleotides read TGCGCCAGCGGACAAGGGGGTGAGCCCACCTACGAGCAGTACTTC. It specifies CASGQGGEPTYEQYF.

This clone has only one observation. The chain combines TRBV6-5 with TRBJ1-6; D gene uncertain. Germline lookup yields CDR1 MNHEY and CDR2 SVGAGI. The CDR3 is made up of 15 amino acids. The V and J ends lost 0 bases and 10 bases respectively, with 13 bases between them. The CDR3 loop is CASSYSSARESPLHF. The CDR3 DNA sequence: TGTGCCAGCAGTTACTCATCGGCGCGGGAGTCACCCCTCCACTTT.

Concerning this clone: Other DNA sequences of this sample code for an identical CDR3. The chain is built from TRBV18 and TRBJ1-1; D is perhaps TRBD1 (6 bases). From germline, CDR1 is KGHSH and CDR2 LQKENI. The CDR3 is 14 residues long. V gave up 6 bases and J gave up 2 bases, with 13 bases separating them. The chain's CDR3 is CASSPQGLNTEAFF. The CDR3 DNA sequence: TGTGCCAGCTCGCCCCAGGGGCTCAACACTGAAGCTTTCTTT.

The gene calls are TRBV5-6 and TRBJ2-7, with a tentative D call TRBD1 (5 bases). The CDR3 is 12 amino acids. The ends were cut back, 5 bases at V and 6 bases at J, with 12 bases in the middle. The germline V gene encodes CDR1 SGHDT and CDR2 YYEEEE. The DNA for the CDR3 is TGTGCCAGCAGTCAGGGTTTTGGCGAGCAGTACTTC. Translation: CASSQGFGEQYF.

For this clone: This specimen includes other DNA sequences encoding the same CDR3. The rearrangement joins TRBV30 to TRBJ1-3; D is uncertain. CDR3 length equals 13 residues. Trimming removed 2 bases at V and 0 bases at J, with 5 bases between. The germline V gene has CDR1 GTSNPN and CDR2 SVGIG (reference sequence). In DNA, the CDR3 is TGTGCCTGGAGTTTATCCTCTGGAAACACCATATATTTT. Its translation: CAWSLSSGNTIYF.

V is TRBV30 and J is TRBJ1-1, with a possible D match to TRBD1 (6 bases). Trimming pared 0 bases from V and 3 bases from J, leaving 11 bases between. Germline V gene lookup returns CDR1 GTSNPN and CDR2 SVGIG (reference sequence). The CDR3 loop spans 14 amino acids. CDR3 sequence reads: CAWSVSRGHTEAFF. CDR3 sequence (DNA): TGTGCCTGGAGTGTATCCAGGGGTCACACTGAAGCTTTCTTT. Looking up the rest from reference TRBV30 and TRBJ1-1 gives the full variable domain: SQTIHQWPATLVQPVGSPLSLECTVEGTSNPNLYWYRQAAGRGLQLLFYSVGIGQISSEVPQNLSASRPQDRQFILSSKKLLLSDSGFYLCAWSVSRGHTEAFFGQGTRLTVV.

The CDR3 bases are TGTGCCACCAGCCCGGGGACTAGCTCGCTCTACGAGCAGTACTTC. Translated, it gives CATSPGTSSLYEQYF. The chain joins TRBV15 to TRBJ2-7, with 9 nucleotides matching TRBD2. This CDR3 spans 15 amino acids. Trimming removed 5 bases from V and 3 bases from J; junction bases left unmatched: 8. CDR1 is LNHNV, CDR2 YYDKDF, per germline (reference sequence).

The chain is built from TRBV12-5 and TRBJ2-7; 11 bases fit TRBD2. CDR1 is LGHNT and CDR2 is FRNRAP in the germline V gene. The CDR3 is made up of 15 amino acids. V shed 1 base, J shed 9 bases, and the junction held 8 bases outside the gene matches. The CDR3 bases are TGTGCTAGTGGTTTGGGACTAGCGGGGTTTTTAGGGCAGTACTTC. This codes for CASGLGLAGFLGQYF.

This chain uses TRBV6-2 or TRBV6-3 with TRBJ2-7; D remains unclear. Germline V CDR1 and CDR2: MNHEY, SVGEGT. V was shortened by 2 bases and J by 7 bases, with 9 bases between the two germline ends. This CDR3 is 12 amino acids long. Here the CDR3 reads CASSYRSREQYF. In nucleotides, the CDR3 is TGTGCCAGCAGTTACCGGAGTCGGGAGCAGTACTTC.

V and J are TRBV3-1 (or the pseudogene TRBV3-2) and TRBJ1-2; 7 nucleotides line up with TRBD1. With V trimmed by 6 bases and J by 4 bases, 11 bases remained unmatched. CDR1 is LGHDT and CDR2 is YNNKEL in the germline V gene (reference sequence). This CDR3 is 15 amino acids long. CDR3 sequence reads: CASRAAGRTGYGYTF. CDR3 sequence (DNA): TGTGCCAGCAGGGCGGCTGGGAGGACAGGCTATGGCTACACCTTC.